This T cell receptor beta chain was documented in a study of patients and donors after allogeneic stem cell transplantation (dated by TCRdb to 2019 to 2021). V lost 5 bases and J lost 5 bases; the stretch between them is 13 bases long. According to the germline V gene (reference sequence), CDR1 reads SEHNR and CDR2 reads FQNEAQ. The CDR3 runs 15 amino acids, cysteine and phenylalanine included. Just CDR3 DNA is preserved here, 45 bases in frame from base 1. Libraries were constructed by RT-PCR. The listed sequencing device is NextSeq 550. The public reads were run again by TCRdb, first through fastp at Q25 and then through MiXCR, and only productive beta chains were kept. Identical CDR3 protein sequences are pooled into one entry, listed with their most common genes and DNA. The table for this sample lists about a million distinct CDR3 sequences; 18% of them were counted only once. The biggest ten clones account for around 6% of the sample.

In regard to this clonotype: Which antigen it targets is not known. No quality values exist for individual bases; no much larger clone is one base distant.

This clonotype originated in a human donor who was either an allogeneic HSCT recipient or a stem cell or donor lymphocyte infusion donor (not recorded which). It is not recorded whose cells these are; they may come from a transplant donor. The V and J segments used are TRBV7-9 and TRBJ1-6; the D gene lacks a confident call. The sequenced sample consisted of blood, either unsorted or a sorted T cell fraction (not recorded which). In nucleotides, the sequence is TGTGCCAGCAGCCCCCCCCGACACAATAATTCACCCCTCCACTTT. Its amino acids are CASSPPRHNNSPLHF. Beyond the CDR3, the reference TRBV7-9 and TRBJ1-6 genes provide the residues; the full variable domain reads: DTGVSQNPRHKITKRGQNVTFRCDPISEHNRLYWYRQTLGQGPEFLTYFQNEAQLEKSRLLSDRFSAERPKGSFSTLEIQRTEQGDSAMYLCASSPPRHNNSPLHFGNGTRLTVT.